What follows is one TCR beta chain and its context. Participants came from roughly 23 US areas, aged about 18 to 90 years. The germline gives CDR1 SEHNR, CDR2 FQNEAQ (reference sequence). V dropped 6 bases and J dropped 0; count of bases not matched to a gene: 5. The CDR3 runs 15 residues. This record belongs to a study of blood T cell repertoires in COVID-19. Background on the study: Samples representing acute and convalescent COVID-19 were sourced from the United States, Italy and Spain. In each case, the material was cDNA or gDNA derived from T cells, B-cell-depleted T cells, or PBMCs.

Authors' methods: From reference gene primer amplification, estimates of nucleated cell counts were derived. This table comes from immunoSEQ multiplex PCR, and its TCRdb copy is limited to in-frame clones, with some not included. D and trimming were read from the DNA, whereas the V and J calls and clone size are those reported in that table. The sample consists of around 130,000 clones, about 86% of them appearing once. The rearrangement uses TRBV7-9 and TRBJ1-3, with 7 nucleotides matching TRBD1. The specimen sequenced was PBMCs or T cells enriched from blood (not recorded which). The clonotype originates from a man aged 35 to 55 with acute COVID-19. For the CDR3, the DNA is TGTGCCAGCAGTTACAGGGGCAGCTCTGGAAACACCATATATTTT. It encodes CASSYRGSSGNTIYF.